This entry concerns a single T cell receptor beta chain. As yet, its antigen is unknown. The CDR3 length is 14 residues. Germline values: CDR1 MDHEN, CDR2 SYDVKM. V lost 5 bases, J lost 7 bases, and 12 bases lay in between. The sample originates from a study of response to subunit inactivated influenza vaccine. General study findings and limits: New T cells are recruited in small numbers by each seasonal influenza vaccination, according to the authors' suggestion.

Each CDR3 protein is one row after TCRdb ran MiXCR on the RT-PCR reads. The sample includes hundreds of thousands of distinct CDR3 sequences, around 11% of them seen just once. The rearrangement links TRBV28 to TRBJ1-6; D unclear. The receptor's source is a man aged 45 to 65 who received an inactivated influenza vaccine. The sample was PBMCs from blood, taken on the day of vaccination. The CDR3 region has the DNA TGTGCCAGCAGTCCCGTGTGGCTAAATTCACCCCTCCACTTT. Encoded protein: CASSPVWLNSPLHF.